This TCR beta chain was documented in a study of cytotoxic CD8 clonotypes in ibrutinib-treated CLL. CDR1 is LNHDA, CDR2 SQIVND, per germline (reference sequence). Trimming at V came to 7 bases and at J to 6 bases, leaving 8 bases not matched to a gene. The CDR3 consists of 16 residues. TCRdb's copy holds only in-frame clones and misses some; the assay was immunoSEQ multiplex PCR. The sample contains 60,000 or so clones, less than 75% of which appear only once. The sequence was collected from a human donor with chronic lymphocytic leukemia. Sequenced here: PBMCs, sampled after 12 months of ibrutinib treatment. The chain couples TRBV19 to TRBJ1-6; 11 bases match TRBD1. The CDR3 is CASTLTGTGGNSPLHF. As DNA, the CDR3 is TGTGCCAGTACCTTGACCGGGACAGGGGGTAATTCACCCCTCCACTTT.